This T cell receptor beta chain was documented in a study of response to subunit inactivated influenza vaccine. A few counts support this clonotype. Its antigen is unidentified. The CDR3 runs to 14 residues. Germline values: CDR1 SGHTA, CDR2 FQGNSA. Trimming removed 6 bases from V and 5 bases from J, with 16 bases in between. Broader study findings: Each seasonal influenza vaccination, the authors suggested, recruits few new T cells.

Each CDR3 protein gets one entry after TCRdb re-called the RT-PCR reads with MiXCR. In the table there are about 160,000 distinct CDR3 sequences, approximately 10% of which are singletons. The source is a man aged 45-65 years who received an inactivated influenza vaccine. Sequences were derived from non-naive T cells sorted from PBMCs, sampled about 6 weeks after vaccination. This rearrangement joins TRBV7-2 to TRBJ2-5; D might be TRBD2 (6 bases). The DNA for the CDR3 is TGTGCCAGCAGTTCGGGACTCACCGGGGAGACCCAGTACTTC. Amino acids: CASSSGLTGETQYF.